The T cell receptor beta chain described here comes from a study of T cell repertoires in cytomegalovirus infection. Study-wide background: Selected CMV epitopes included recently identified HLA-C-restricted ones as well as well-studied HLA-B-restricted ones. An indication of both CMV infection and matching HLA type came from public TCR beta signatures.

To note about this clonotype: Its antigen is still unknown.

Trimming took 4 bases from V and 3 from J, leaving 10 bases between them. Germline CDR1 MGHRA, CDR2 YSYEKL. CDR3 length: 13 residues. Findings and caveats of the study: CMV carriers with the relevant HLA were identified by cumulative public TCR beta family frequency. What dominated the ex vivo response were HLA-C-restricted CMV-specific TCR beta clonotypes.

TCRdb passed the reads through MiXCR, listing each CDR3 protein once. This table has about a million distinct CDR3 sequences, around 32% appearing once. Specimen: cultured CD8+ T cells from PBMCs, collected from culture after CMV antigen stimulation. This chain joins TRBV4-1 and TRBJ2-7; D perhaps matches TRBD1 (6 bases). The TCR was taken from a human donor in good health (CMV status not recorded). Some clones in this sample may be carry-over from other donors' samples. This CDR3 reads CASSRLRGYEQYV. The CDR3 DNA is TGCGCCAGCAGCCGCCTCAGGGGCTACGAGCAGTACGTC.